These 21 T cell receptor beta chains originate from one sample sequenced in a study of patients and donors after allogeneic stem cell transplantation. Using its own MiXCR run on the RT-PCR reads, TCRdb lists one record per CDR3 protein. Among about 960,000 distinct CDR3 sequences, around 17% were seen once, and the ten largest hold approximately 5.9%. The sequenced sample was blood, either unsorted or a sorted T cell fraction (not recorded which). All receptors come from a human donor who was either an allogeneic HSCT recipient or a stem cell or donor lymphocyte infusion donor (not recorded which). It is not recorded whose cells these are; they may come from a transplant donor.

This clonotype was counted a few times. The chain employs TRBV6-1 and TRBJ2-2; a possible D gene is TRBD1 (5 bases). Deletions cut 5 bases from V and 0 bases from J, with 10 bases between. The germline V gene encodes CDR1 MNHNS and CDR2 SASEGT. CDR3 size: 15 residues. The CDR3 DNA sequence: TGTGCCAGCAGTATTGGACACTCGAACACCGGGGAGCTGTTTTTT. It codes for CASSIGHSNTGELFF.

The rearrangement uses TRBV2 and TRBJ2-1, with 7 bases aligning to TRBD2. This CDR3 comprises 15 residues. Per germline, CDR1 SNHLY and CDR2 FYNNEI. With V trimmed by 11 bases and J by 6 bases, 16 bases remained unmatched. CDR3 sequence (DNA): TGTGCCTCACAAGAAGGGAGCGGGATTTTCAATGAGCAGTTCTTC. Translated: CASQEGSGIFNEQFF.

This clonotype was seen repeatedly, ten times or more. One end of the junction varies from germline; a read error may be responsible. The V gene is TRBV12-3 or TRBV12-4, the J gene TRBJ2-1; D is possibly TRBD2 (5 bases). This CDR3 is built from 13 residues. The CDR3 sequence is CASSLREKSPRVF. The CDR3 DNA reads TGTGCCAGCAGTTTAAGGGAGAAGAGCCCCCGGGTCTTC.

This clonotype was observed a few times. V gene TRBV5-1 combines with J gene TRBJ1-6, with TRBD1 identical over 7 bases. The CDR3 contains 13 residues. Trimming removed 2 bases from V and 8 bases from J; junction bases left unmatched: 1. Per the germline V gene, CDR1 is SGHRS and CDR2 is YFSETQ. The CDR3 loop reads CASSFQGDSPLHF. CDR3 bases: TGCGCCAGCAGCTTCCAGGGGGATTCACCCCTCCACTTT.

This clonotype occurred a few times. The chain has TRBV3-1 and TRBJ2-1; 9 bases line up with TRBD2. CDR3 length equals 15 residues. CDR1 and CDR2 from the germline V gene are LGHDT and YNNKEL (reference sequence). The J segment lost 6 bases and the V segment lost 3 bases, leaving 6 bases of the junction unmatched. CDR3 DNA sequence: TGTGCCAGCAGCCACCGGGGACTAGCAGGCAATGAGCAGTTCTTC. Its protein product is CASSHRGLAGNEQFF.

This clonotype was seen more than once but under ten times. The rearrangement uses TRBV7-9 and TRBJ1-4; TRBD1 agrees at 7 bases. CDR3 length: 14 residues. Germline V CDR1 and CDR2: SEHNR, FQNEAQ (reference sequence). Trimming took 5 bases from V and 2 from J; bases not matched to a gene: 2. This CDR3 is CASSPGQTNEKLFF. CDR3 in DNA: TGTGCCAGCAGCCCGGGACAGACTAATGAAAAACTGTTTTTT.

V and J are TRBV5-1 and TRBJ1-2, with D possibly matching TRBD1 (6 bases). CDR1 SGHRS and CDR2 YFSETQ come from the germline V gene. V was shortened by 4 bases and J by 0 bases, with 13 bases between the two germline ends. The length of the CDR3 is 15 residues. CDR3 in amino acids: CASSLRDKSNYGYTF. The CDR3 coding sequence is TGCGCCAGCAGCCTGCGGGACAAATCTAACTATGGCTACACCTTC.

The genes are TRBV29-1 and TRBJ1-2, with D tentatively TRBD1 (5 bases). Per the germline V gene, CDR1 is SQVTM and CDR2 is ANQGSEA. CDR3 size: 11 residues. Trimming stripped 6 bases from V and 11 bases from J, with 16 bases between. CDR3 nucleotides: TGCAGCGTCAACCTGGACAACCGGTACACCTTC. Translated, it gives CSVNLDNRYTF.

At least ten counts were recorded for this clonotype. This chain connects TRBV9 to TRBJ2-2, with D uncertain. Trimming stripped 4 bases from V and 1 base from J, with 5 bases between. The CDR3 loop spans 13 amino acids. From germline, CDR1 is SGDLS and CDR2 YYNGEE. The DNA of the CDR3 is TGTGCCAGCAGCCCAGAGAACACCGGGGAGCTGTTTTTT. It encodes CASSPENTGELFF.

The chain is built from TRBV6-5 and TRBJ2-5; no firm D call. The CDR3 runs 12 residues. The V end lost 4 bases, the J end lost 7 bases, and 10 bases lay between the germline ends. Germline lookup yields CDR1 MNHEY and CDR2 SVGAGI. The CDR3 is CASSSLLATQYF. DNA for the CDR3: TGTGCCAGCAGTTCTCTACTCGCGACCCAGTACTTC.

This clonotype has just a few counts. The genes are TRBV10-3 and TRBJ2-1; 12 bases line up with TRBD2. CDR3 length: 15 amino acids. In germline, CDR1 is ENHRY, CDR2 SYGVKD. With 4 bases clipped from V and 7 bases from J, the junction kept 5 bases outside the gene matches. In nucleotides, the CDR3 is TGTGCCATCAGTGGGACTAGCGGGAAGGTGAATGAGCAGTTCTTC. It encodes CAISGTSGKVNEQFF.

This clonotype occurred many times. The chain employs TRBV12-3 or TRBV12-4 and TRBJ2-1; D gene ambiguous. The CDR3 extends over 11 amino acids. V was cut by 6 bases and J by 9 bases, with 9 bases left in between. CDR3 nucleotides: TGTGCCAGCAGGCAAAGGGCTGAGCAGTTCTTC. It specifies CASRQRAEQFF.

The table lists this clonotype with a few counts. The chain carries TRBV30 and TRBJ2-6; no definite D call. Trimming removed 7 bases from V and 0 bases from J, with 10 bases in between. CDR3 length: 14 amino acids. Germline lookup yields CDR1 GTSNPN and CDR2 SVGIG (reference sequence). CDR3 nucleotide sequence: TGTGCCTTCGATAAGTCCTCTGGGGCCAACGTCCTGACTTTC. Translated: CAFDKSSGANVLTF. The complete variable domain, with remaining parts taken from reference TRBV30 and TRBJ2-6, reads SQTIHQWPATLVQPVGSPLSLECTVEGTSNPNLYWYRQAAGRGLQLLFYSVGIGQISSEVPQNLSASRPQDRQFILSSKKLLLSDSGFYLCAFDKSSGANVLTFGAGSRLTVL.

This clonotype turned up a few times. The chain is built from TRBV12-3 or TRBV12-4 and TRBJ2-6, with a weak D call TRBD2 (5 bases). The CDR3 loop spans 17 amino acids. Trimming removed 5 bases at V and 1 base at J, with 15 bases between. The DNA of the CDR3 is TGTGCCAGCAGTCCTTCGTCCCCGGGATCTGGGGCCAACGTCCTGACTTTC. Encoded protein: CASSPSSPGSGANVLTF.

The DNA for the CDR3 is TGTGCCAGCAGCTTATATGGGAATCAGTTGGGCGAGCAGTACTTC. Translating gives CASSLYGNQLGEQYF. The chain employs TRBV7-9 and TRBJ2-7; no definite D call. V was cut by 2 bases and J by 6 bases, with 17 bases left in between. The CDR3 extends over 15 amino acids. Per the germline V gene, CDR1 is SEHNR and CDR2 is FQNEAQ (reference sequence).

This chain joins TRBV11-1 and TRBJ1-4, with a tentative D call TRBD1 (6 bases). The germline gives CDR1 SGHAT, CDR2 FQDESV (reference sequence). There are 19 residues in the CDR3. V lost 4 bases and J 5 bases, leaving 26 bases between the germline ends. This chain's CDR3 is CASSSKSGLTRGENEKLFF. CDR3 bases: TGTGCCAGCAGCTCGAAGTCGGGCCTCACCAGGGGAGAGAATGAAAAACTGTTTTTT.

CDR3 sequence reads: CSSNYGYTF. In DNA, the CDR3 is TGCAGTTCGAACTATGGCTACACCTTC. The rearrangement joins TRBV20-1 to TRBJ1-2; no clear D gene. Germline V gene lookup returns CDR1 DFQATT and CDR2 SNEGSKA (reference sequence). The length of the CDR3 is 9 residues. V lost 8 bases, J lost 2 bases, and 3 bases lay in between.

This clonotype was counted a few times. The V call is TRBV20-1, the J call TRBJ1-5; D is possibly TRBD1 (5 bases). The V end was cut by 1 base, the J end by 11 bases, with 15 bases between. CDR1 is DFQATT, CDR2 SNEGSKA, per germline (reference sequence). The CDR3 runs 13 residues. The CDR3 region is CSARGRDSRAQHF. The CDR3 region has the DNA TGCAGTGCTAGAGGGAGAGACAGCAGAGCCCAGCATTTT.

The V gene is TRBV28, the J gene TRBJ2-1; the match to TRBD2 covers 14 bases. The germline V gene has CDR1 MDHEN and CDR2 SYDVKM. V lost 5 bases and J lost 0; bases outside the gene matches: 6. The CDR3 is made up of 18 amino acids. CDR3 residues: CASSPRTSGGPSYNEQFF. CDR3 nucleotides: TGTGCCAGCAGTCCCCGGACTAGCGGGGGGCCCTCCTACAATGAGCAGTTCTTC.

The sample holds a few counts of this clonotype. The chain is built from TRBV4-1 and TRBJ2-7; D unresolved. The CDR3 extends over 14 amino acids. Trimming left V 3 bases short and J 0 bases short, with 9 bases between. Per germline, CDR1 MGHRA and CDR2 YSYEKL. The CDR3 sequence is CASSHTESSYEQYF. The CDR3 nucleotides are TGCGCCAGCAGCCACACGGAGAGCTCCTACGAGCAGTACTTC.

Many counts were recorded for this clonotype. The chain links TRBV10-3 to TRBJ2-2; 7 bases line up with TRBD1. Per the germline V gene, CDR1 is ENHRY and CDR2 is SYGVKD. The CDR3 contains 14 residues. The junction had 3 bases not matched to a gene; V was cut back by 3 bases and J by 5 bases. In nucleotides, the CDR3 is TGTGCCATCAGTGATCGACAGGGAACCGGGGAGCTGTTTTTT. This translates into CAISDRQGTGELFF.